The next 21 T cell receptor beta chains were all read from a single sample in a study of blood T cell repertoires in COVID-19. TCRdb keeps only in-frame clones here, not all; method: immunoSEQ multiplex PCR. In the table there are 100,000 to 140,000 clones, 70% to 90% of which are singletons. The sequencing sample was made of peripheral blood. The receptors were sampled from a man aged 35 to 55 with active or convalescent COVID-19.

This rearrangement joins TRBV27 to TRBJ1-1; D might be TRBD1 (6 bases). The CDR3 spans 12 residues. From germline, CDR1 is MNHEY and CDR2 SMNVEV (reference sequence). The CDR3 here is CAAGDRRMSAFF. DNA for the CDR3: TGTGCAGCAGGGGACCGGCGAATGTCGGCTTTCTTT.

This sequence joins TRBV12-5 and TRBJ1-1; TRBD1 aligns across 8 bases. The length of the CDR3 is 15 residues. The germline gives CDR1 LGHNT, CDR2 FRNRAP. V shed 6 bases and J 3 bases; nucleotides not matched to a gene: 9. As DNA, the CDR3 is TGTGCTAGTGGACCCGGACAGGGAGGGTACACTGAAGCTTTCTTT. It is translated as CASGPGQGGYTEAFF.

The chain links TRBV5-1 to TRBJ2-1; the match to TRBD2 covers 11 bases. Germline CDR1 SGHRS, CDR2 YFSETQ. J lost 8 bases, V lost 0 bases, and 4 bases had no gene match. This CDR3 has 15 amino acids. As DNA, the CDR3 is TGCGCCAGCAGCTTGGTAACTAGCGGGAGCGATGAGCAGTTCTTC. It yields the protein CASSLVTSGSDEQFF.

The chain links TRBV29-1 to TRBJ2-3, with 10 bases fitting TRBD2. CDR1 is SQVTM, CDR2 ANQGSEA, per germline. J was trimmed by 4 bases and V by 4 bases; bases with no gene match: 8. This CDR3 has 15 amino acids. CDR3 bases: TGCAGCGTTGGTAAAGCGGGAGGGTTAGCAGATACGCAGTATTTT. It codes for CSVGKAGGLADTQYF.

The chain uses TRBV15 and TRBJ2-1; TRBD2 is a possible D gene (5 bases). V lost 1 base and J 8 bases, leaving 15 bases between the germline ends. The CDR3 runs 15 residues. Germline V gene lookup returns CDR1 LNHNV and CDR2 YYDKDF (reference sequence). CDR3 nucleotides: TGTGCCACCAGCAGAGTCTCGGTCCGAGCGGATGAGCAGTTCTTC. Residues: CATSRVSVRADEQFF.

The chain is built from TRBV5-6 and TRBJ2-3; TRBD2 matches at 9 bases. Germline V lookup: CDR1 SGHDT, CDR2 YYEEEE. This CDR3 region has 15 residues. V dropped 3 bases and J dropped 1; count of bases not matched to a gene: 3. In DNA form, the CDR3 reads TGTGCCAGCAGCTCCCAGCGGGGGGGCACAGATACGCAGTATTTT. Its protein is CASSSQRGGTDTQYF. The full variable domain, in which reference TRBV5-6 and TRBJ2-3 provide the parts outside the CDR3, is DAGVTQSPTHLIKTRGQQVTLRCSPKSGHDTVSWYQQALGQGPQFIFQYYEEEERQRGNFPDRFSGHQFPNYSSELNVNALLLGDSALYLCASSSQRGGTDTQYFGPGTRLTVL.

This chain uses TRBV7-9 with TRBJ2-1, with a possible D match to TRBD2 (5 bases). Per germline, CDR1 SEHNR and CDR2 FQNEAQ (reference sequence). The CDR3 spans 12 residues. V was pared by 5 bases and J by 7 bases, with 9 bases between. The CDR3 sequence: CASSDWENEQFF. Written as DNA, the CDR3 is TGTGCCAGCAGCGACTGGGAGAATGAGCAGTTCTTC.

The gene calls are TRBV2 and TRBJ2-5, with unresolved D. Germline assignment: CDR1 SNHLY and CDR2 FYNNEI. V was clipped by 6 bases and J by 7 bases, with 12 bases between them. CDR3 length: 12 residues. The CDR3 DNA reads TGTGCCAGCAGGCGGATCTCCGGGACCCAGTACTTC. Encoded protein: CASRRISGTQYF.

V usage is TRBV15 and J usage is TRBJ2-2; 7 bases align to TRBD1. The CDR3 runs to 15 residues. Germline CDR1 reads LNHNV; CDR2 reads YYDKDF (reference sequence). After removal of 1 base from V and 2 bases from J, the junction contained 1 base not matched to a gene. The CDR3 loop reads CATSRGTGNTGELFF. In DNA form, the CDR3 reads TGTGCCACCAGCAGAGGGACAGGAAACACCGGGGAGCTGTTTTTT.

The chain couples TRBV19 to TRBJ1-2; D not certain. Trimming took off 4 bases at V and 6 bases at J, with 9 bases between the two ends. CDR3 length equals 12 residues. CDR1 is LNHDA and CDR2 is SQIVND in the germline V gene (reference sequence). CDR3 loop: CASSTTKDGYTF. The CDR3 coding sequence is TGTGCCAGTAGTACTACTAAGGATGGCTACACCTTC.

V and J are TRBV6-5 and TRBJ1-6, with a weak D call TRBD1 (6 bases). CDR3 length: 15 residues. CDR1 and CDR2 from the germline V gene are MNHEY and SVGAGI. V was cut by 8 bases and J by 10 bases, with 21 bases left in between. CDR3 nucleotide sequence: TGTGCCAGCGGTCCAGGGGAAGAACCCTGGTCACCCCTCCACTTT. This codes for CASGPGEEPWSPLHF.

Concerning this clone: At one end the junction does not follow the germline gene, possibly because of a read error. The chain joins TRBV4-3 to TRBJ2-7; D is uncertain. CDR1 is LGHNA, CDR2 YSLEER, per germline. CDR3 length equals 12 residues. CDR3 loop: CASSQGAAPPHF. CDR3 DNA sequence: TGCGCCAGCAGCCAAGGGGCAGCCCCCCCACACTTC.

The CDR3 region is CASSFPQGIGYGYTF. The CDR3 DNA follows: TGTGCCAGCAGTTTCCCACAGGGTATCGGCTATGGCTACACCTTC. This sequence joins TRBV28 and TRBJ1-2; tentatively, D is TRBD1 (6 bases). Germline V gene lookup returns CDR1 MDHEN and CDR2 SYDVKM. Trimming left V 3 bases short and J 4 bases short, with 15 bases between. This CDR3 has 15 amino acids.

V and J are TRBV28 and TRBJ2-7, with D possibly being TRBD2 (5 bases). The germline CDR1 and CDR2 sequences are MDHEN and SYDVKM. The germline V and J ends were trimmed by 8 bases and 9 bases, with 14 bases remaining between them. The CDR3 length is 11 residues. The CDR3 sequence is CASYSVEGQYF. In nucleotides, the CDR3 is TGTGCCAGCTATTCCGTCGAGGGGCAGTACTTC.

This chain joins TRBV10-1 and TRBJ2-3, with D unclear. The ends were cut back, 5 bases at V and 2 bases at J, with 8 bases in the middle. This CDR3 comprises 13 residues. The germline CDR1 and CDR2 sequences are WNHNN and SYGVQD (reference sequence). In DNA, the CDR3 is TGCGCCAGCAGTCGAGATTTCACAGATACGCAGTATTTT. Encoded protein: CASSRDFTDTQYF.

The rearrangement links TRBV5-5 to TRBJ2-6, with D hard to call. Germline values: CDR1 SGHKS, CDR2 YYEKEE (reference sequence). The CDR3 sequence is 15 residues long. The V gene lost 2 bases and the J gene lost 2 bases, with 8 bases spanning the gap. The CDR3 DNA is TGTGCCAGCAGCTTATACCAGGCTGGGGCCAACGTCCTGACTTTC. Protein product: CASSLYQAGANVLTF. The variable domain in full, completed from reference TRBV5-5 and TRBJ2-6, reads DAGVTQSPTHLIKTRGQQVTLRCSPISGHKSVSWYQQVLGQGPQFIFQYYEKEERGRGNFPDRFSARQFPNYSSELNVNALLLGDSALYLCASSLYQAGANVLTFGAGSRLTVL.

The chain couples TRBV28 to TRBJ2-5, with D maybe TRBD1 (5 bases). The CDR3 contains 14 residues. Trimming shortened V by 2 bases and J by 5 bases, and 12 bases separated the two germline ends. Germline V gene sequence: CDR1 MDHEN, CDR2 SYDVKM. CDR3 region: CASSLRQGRETQYF. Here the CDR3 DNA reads TGTGCCAGCAGTTTAAGGCAGGGCCGGGAGACCCAGTACTTC.

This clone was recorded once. The CDR3 loop reads CASTGRYTEAFF. The CDR3 DNA sequence: TGTGCCAGCACAGGGAGGTACACTGAAGCTTTCTTT. V and J are TRBV3-1 (or the pseudogene TRBV3-2) and TRBJ1-1; D is possibly TRBD1 (5 bases). Germline V gene data show CDR1 as LGHDT and CDR2 as YNNKEL (reference sequence). Trimming removed 7 bases at V and 3 bases at J, with 9 bases between. CDR3 length: 12 residues.

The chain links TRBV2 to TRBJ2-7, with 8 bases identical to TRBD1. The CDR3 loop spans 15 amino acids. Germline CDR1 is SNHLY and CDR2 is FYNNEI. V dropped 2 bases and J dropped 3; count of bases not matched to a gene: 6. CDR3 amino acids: CASSEKGQAYYEQYF. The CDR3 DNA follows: TGTGCCAGCAGTGAAAAGGGACAGGCCTACTACGAGCAGTACTTC. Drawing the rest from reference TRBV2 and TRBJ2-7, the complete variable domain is EPEVTQTPSHQVTQMGQEVILRCVPISNHLYFYWYRQILGQKVEFLVSFYNNEISEKSEIFDDQFSVERPDGSNFTLKIRSTKLEDSAMYFCASSEKGQAYYEQYFGPGTRLTVT.

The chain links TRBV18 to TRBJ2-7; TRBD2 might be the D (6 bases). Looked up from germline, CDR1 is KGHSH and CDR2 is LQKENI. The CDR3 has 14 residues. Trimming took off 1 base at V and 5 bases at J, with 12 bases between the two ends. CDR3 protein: CASSPRRGSDEQYF. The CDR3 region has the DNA TGTGCCAGCTCACCACGGAGGGGTAGCGACGAGCAGTACTTC.

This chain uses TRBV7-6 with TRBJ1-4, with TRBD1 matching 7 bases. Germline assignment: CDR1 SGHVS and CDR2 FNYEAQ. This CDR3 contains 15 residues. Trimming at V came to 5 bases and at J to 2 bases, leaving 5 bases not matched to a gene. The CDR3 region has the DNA TGTGCCAGCAGCAGGCAGACAGGGACTAATGAAAAACTGTTTTTT. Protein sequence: CASSRQTGTNEKLFF.